One TCR beta chain is described in this entry. What this receptor recognizes is not known. One base away there is no much larger clone; base qualities are not given. The healthy controls were volunteers from a blood bank in Maryland, USA. Unsorted PBMC libraries were generated from 2 million PBMCs stored in RNAlater at -80 °C until RNA extraction. PBMCs were separated from peripheral blood using Ficoll-Hypaque density gradient centrifugation and then cryopreserved in liquid nitrogen. CDR1 and CDR2, per the germline V gene (reference sequence), are LGHDT and YNNKEL. The CDR3 runs 11 residues from the cysteine to the phenylalanine. The retained sequence is limited to the CDR3, 33 bases, with the frame set at the first base. This sample is part of a study of neurological immune-mediated disorders (dated by TCRdb to about 2019). Regarding the complete study: Peripheral blood TCR-beta repertoires from patients with HTLV-I-associated myelopathy (HAM/TSP), patients with multiple sclerosis, and healthy controls were compared in the study using UMI-based sequencing. Of the approximately 66 subjects in the cohort, about 14 were HAM/TSP patients, approximately 34 were multiple sclerosis patients, and 20 were healthy controls. Longitudinal samples, technical triplicates and paired sorted CD4+ and CD8+ T-cell subsets, alongside PBMC samples, were included among the roughly 110 TCR-beta libraries.

To synthesize cDNA, template-switch 5'RACE was performed with a primer carrying a 10-nucleotide random unique molecular identifier so that each TCR transcript was tagged. Each sequencing run produced over 200 million TCR-beta sequences covering 15-18 subjects. The RNeasy kit was used for extraction of total RNA. Using the KAPA Real-time Library Amplification kit, TCR-beta VDJ regions were amplified with primers for the TCR constant region and the 5'RACE anchor. A first PCR added sample indexes and Illumina adaptors, after which a second PCR increased the library yield. After purification with Ampure beads, the TCR product of roughly 650 bp was size-selected on a 2% E-gel SizeSelection system. Before pooling, library quality was assessed on a Bioanalyzer, concentration was determined with Qubit, and library quantification was performed with the Kapa Library Quantification kit. An Illumina HiSeq 2500 was used to sequence the libraries paired-end at 2 x 150 bp. To increase sequence diversity, roughly 25-31% phiX was spiked into each library pool. Concerning the study's data processing: Quality-filtered reads were processed with the UMI-based MiGEC pipeline, which removed over 75% of raw TCR sequences during error correction. VDJ genes were aligned to IMGT germline references, and each clonotype was defined by a unique CDR3 amino acid sequence together with V-J genes. Clonal expansion, Shannon diversity, and CDR3 relatedness (CalcPairwiseDistances, ClusterSamples) were evaluated with VDJtools, and phylogenetic trees were built with CLCbio workbench. A clone was classed as expanded if it had 8 or more unique UMIs, a cutoff based on coefficient-of-variation modelling across technical triplicates. In TCRdb, the public reads were trimmed at Q25 with fastp and aligned with MiXCR, with productive beta chains retained. CDR3 protein duplicates are merged, each entry listing the most common genes and DNA. TCRdb's processing, not the study's, gives the V and J calls here. For this sample the table gives more than 75,000 distinct CDR3 sequences, of which under 13% were detected only once. About 2% of the sample comes from the top ten.

On the study overall, not on this receptor specifically: No identical CDR3 amino acid sequences were shared among expanded clones across subjects, suggesting private TCR-beta repertoires in all groups. TCR clonal expansion was greatest in HAM/TSP patients and smallest in MS patients, who ranked below even healthy controls.

This receptor was identified in a man between 35 and 55 years old in good health. The rearranged segments are TRBV3-1 and TRBJ2-7, with a weak D call of TRBD2 (7 bases match). The sequencing input was PBMCs. The base sequence is TGTTCTAGCAGCCGGGGGGCCGAGCAGTACTTC. Translation gives CSSSRGAEQYF.